The rows below give T cell receptor beta chains drawn from one sample of a study of siplizumab effects on memory and regulatory T cells. Clones were sequenced by immunoSEQ multiplex PCR, and TCRdb holds only the in-frame ones, with some missing. The sample shows under 140,000 clones, 80% to 95% of them seen only once. The specimen sequenced was CD4+ T cells sorted from blood. The receptors come from a human donor in good health. Both conserved end residues are part of each CDR3. The D gene is left open where the match is weak. Expanded clones get a size class; other rows say once, few or many, or leave the size out.

TRBJ2-7	TRBD1	TRBV7-2	few	TGTGCCAGCAGCCTTGTACTGGCAGGGGGCTACGAGCAGTACTTC	CASSLVLAGGYEQYF
TRBJ1-4	-	TRBV23-1	-	TGCGCCAGCAGTCAACCCCTCAGGCCTGAACCCCCCACAACTAATGAAAAACTGTTTTTT	CASSQPLRPEPPTTNEKLFF
TRBJ1-6	-	TRBV27	-	TGTGCCAGCAGTAATTTCGGTCGGGGGTTTCAAGATTCACCCCTCCACTTT	CASSNFGRGFQDSPLHF
TRBJ1-2	TRBD1	TRBV7-9	-	TGTGCCAGCAGCCTCCAGGGGGCGCTAGGAGGCTACACCTTC	CASSLQGALGGYTF
TRBJ1-1	-	TRBV7-8	-	TGTGCCAGTTTGCCCCGAAGAAACACTGAAGCTTTCTTT	CASLPRRNTEAFF
TRBJ2-7	TRBD2	TRBV10-1	-	TGCGCCAGCAGTGAAGGGACTAATCTCTACGAGCAGTACTTC	CASSEGTNLYEQYF
TRBJ2-7	-	TRBV28	once	TGTGCCAGCAGTTTTGGCTACGAGCAGTACTTC	CASSFGYEQYF
TRBJ2-7	TRBD1	TRBV10-3	-	TGTGCCATCAGTGCGGGACAGGGGGCAGGAGAGCAGTACTTC	CAISAGQGAGEQYF
TRBJ1-5	-	TRBV10-3	-	TGTGCCATCGGGGGAGGCAATCAGCCCCAGCATTTT	CAIGGGNQPQHF
TRBJ2-7	TRBD1	TRBV5-1	-	TGCGCCAGCAGCACCCGGACAGGGGCCGACGAGCAGTACTTC	CASSTRTGADEQYF
TRBJ2-7	TRBD1	TRBV9	-	TGTGCCAGCAGCACGCGGACAGGGAGCCCCTACGAGCAGTACTTC	CASSTRTGSPYEQYF
TRBJ2-1	-	TRBV23-1	-	TGCGCCAGCAGTCAACCGGGCACCCTTTACGAGCAGTTCTTC	CASSQPGTLYEQFF
TRBJ2-3	TRBD2	TRBV27	-	TGTGCCACGTCTAGCGGGAGATTAACAGATACGCAGTATTTT	CATSSGRLTDTQYF
TRBJ2-1	-	TRBV5-3	few	TGTGCCAGAAGCTTGGTCGCCTACAATGAGCAGTTCTTC	CARSLVAYNEQFF
TRBJ1-4	-	TRBV5-6	-	TGTGCCAGCACCCCAGGCAGGGGACGGGGGAATGAAAAACTGTTTTTT	CASTPGRGRGNEKLFF